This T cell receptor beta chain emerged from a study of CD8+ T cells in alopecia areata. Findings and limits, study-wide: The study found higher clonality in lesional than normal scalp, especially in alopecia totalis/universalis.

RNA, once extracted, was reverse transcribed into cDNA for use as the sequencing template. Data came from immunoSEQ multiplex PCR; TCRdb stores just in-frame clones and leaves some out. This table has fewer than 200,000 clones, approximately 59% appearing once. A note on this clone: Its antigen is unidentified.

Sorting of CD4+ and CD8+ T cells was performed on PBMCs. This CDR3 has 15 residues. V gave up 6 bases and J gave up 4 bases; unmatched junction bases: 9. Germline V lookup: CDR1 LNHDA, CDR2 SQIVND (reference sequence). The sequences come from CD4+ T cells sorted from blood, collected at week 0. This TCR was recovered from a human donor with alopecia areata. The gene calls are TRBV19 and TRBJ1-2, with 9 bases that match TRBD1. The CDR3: CASRTGGQGGYGYTF. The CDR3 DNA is TGTGCCAGTAGGACTGGGGGACAGGGCGGCTATGGCTACACCTTC.